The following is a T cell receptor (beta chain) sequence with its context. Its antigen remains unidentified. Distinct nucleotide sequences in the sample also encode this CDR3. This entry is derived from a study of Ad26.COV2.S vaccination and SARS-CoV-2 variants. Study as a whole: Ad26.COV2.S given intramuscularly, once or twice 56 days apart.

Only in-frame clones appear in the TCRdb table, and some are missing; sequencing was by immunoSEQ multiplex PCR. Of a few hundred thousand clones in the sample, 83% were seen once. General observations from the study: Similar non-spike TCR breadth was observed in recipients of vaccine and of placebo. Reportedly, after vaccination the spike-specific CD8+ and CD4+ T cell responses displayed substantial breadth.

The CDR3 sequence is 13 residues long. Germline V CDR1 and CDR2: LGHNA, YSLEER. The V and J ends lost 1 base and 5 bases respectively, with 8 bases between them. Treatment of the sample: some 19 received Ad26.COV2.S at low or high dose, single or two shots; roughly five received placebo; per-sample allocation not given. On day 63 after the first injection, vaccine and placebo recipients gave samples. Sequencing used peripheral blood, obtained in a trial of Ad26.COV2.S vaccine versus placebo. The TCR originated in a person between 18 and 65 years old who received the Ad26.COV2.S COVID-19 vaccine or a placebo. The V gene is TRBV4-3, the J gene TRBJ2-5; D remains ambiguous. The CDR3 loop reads CASSQGVEETQYF. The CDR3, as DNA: TGCGCCAGCAGCCAAGGAGTGGAGGAGACCCAGTACTTC.